These 3 T cell receptor beta chains came from one sample sequenced in a study of T cells after posttransplantation cyclophosphamide. TCRdb's table, derived via immunoSEQ multiplex PCR, lists solely in-frame clones and lacks some. The sample has around 50,000 clones; roughly 93% are singletons. The sequenced material came from PBMCs. The receptors shown here come from a woman aged 45-65 years in good health and a related stem cell transplant donor.

The rearrangement joins TRBV7-2 to TRBJ2-7; 7 nucleotides align to TRBD1. Looked up from germline, CDR1 is SGHTA and CDR2 is FQGNSA. CDR3 length: 14 amino acids. V shed 5 bases, J shed 0 bases, and the junction held 4 bases outside the gene matches. The CDR3 DNA follows: TGTGCCAGCAGCCCGGACAGGTCCTCCTACGAGCAGTACTTC. The encoded protein is CASSPDRSSYEQYF. Using reference TRBV7-2 and TRBJ2-7 for the parts outside the CDR3, the full variable domain is GAGVSQSPSNKVTEKGKDVELRCDPISGHTALYWYRQSLGQGLEFLIYFQGNSAPDKSGLPSDRFSAERTGGSVSTLTIQRTQQEDSAVYLCASSPDRSSYEQYFGPGTRLTVT.

By proportion, this clone is medium-sized. V and J are TRBV5-6 and TRBJ1-5, with D possibly TRBD1 on 6 matching bases. CDR1 and CDR2 from the germline V gene are SGHDT and YYEEEE. Trimming took 2 bases from V and 2 from J, leaving 11 bases between them. This CDR3 is built from 15 residues. The CDR3 here is CASSLTGSGNQPQHF. CDR3 nucleotides: TGTGCCAGCAGCTTAACAGGGTCGGGCAATCAGCCCCAGCATTTT.

CDR3 in DNA: TGTGCCAGCAGTCCCGCCGGGACTCGCACAGATACGCAGTATTTT. Encoded protein: CASSPAGTRTDTQYF. This chain joins TRBV2 and TRBJ2-3; possibly TRBD2 for D (6 bases). The germline CDR1 and CDR2 sequences are SNHLY and FYNNEI. Deletions cut 5 bases from V and 1 base from J, with 13 bases between. The CDR3 is 15 amino acids.